This T cell receptor beta chain was captured in a study of blood T cell repertoires in COVID-19. Looking at the study overall: T cells, B-cell-depleted T cells, or PBMCs provided the cDNA or gDNA that served as material.

Trimming pared 5 bases from V and 8 bases from J, leaving 24 bases between. Looked up from germline, CDR1 is SQVTM and CDR2 is ANQGSEA. CDR3 size: 16 residues. Sequenced by immunoSEQ multiplex PCR; TCRdb stores in-frame clones only, minus some. The sample yields some 260,000 clones, about 90% seen once. The sequenced material came from peripheral blood. This clonotype originated in a man aged 80 or over with acute or convalescent COVID-19. The chain employs TRBV29-1 and TRBJ1-4; weak D call: TRBD1 (6 bases). CDR3 coding DNA: TGCAGCGTTAAGGGCAGGCCAGGGGTCTATGAAGAAAAACTGTTTTTT. This sequence encodes CSVKGRPGVYEEKLFF.